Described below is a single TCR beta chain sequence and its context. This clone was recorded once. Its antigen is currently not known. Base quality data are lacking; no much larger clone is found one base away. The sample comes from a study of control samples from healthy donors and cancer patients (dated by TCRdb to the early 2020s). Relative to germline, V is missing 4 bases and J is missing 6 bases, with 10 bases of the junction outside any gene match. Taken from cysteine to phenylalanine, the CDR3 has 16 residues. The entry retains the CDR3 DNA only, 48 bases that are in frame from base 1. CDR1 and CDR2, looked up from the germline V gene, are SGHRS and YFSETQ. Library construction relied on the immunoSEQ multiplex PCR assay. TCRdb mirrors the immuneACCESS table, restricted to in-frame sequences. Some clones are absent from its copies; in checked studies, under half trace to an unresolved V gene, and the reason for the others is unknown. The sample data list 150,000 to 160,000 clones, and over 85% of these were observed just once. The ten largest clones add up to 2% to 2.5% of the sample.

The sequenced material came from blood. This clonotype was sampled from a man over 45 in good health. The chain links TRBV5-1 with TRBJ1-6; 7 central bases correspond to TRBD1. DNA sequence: TGCGCCAGCAGCCAGGGGGGGAAGGCGGCTAATTCACCCCTCCACTTT. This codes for CASSQGGKAANSPLHF.